A selection of T cell receptor beta chains follows, all from one sample in a study of cytomegalovirus exposure and HLA in healthy donors. Using immunoSEQ multiplex PCR, the repertoire was profiled, and TCRdb retains in-frame clones only, with some absent. The table lists about 130,000 clones, roughly 87% of them singletons, with about 1.1% in the top ten. Material for sequencing was PBMCs. These receptors originate from a woman younger than 35 in good health and CMV-seronegative. Each CDR3 is given with its conserved first and last residue. The order of the fields is D gene, J gene, clone size, V gene, CDR3 protein, CDR3 DNA. A D gene is named only where the DNA matches it firmly. Not every row has a clone size; where given, it reads once, few, many or a size class.

d_gene: TRBD1; j_gene: TRBJ2-1; abundance: few; v_gene: TRBV11-2; CDR3aa: CASSRGQGIGNEQFF; CDR3nt: TGTGCCAGCAGCAGGGGACAGGGAATTGGGAATGAGCAGTTCTTC
d_gene: TRBD1; j_gene: TRBJ1-1; abundance: few; v_gene: TRBV7-6; CDR3aa: CASSRTGENTEAFF; CDR3nt: TGTGCCAGCAGCCGGACAGGGGAGAACACTGAAGCTTTCTTT
d_gene: .; j_gene: TRBJ2-3; abundance: .; v_gene: TRBV6-1; CDR3aa: CASPTAGDTQYF; CDR3nt: TGTGCCAGCCCTACCGCGGGGGATACGCAGTATTTT
d_gene: .; j_gene: TRBJ1-4; abundance: once; v_gene: TRBV25-1; CDR3aa: CASSEAPSGKLFF; CDR3nt: TGTGCCAGCAGTGAGGCCCCTTCCGGGAAACTGTTTTTT
d_gene: .; j_gene: TRBJ2-2; abundance: .; v_gene: TRBV7-6; CDR3aa: CASSSPTLTGELFF; CDR3nt: TGTGCCAGCAGCTCCCCGACACTCACCGGGGAGCTGTTTTTT
d_gene: .; j_gene: TRBJ1-1; abundance: .; v_gene: TRBV5-5; CDR3aa: CASRPGGNTEAFF; CDR3nt: TGTGCCAGCAGGCCCGGGGGGAACACTGAAGCTTTCTTT
d_gene: .; j_gene: TRBJ1-5; abundance: once; v_gene: TRBV18; CDR3aa: CASSPEFYSQPQHF; CDR3nt: TGTGCCAGCTCACCGGAGTTCTATAGTCAGCCCCAGCATTTT
d_gene: TRBD2; j_gene: TRBJ2-1; abundance: .; v_gene: TRBV2; CDR3aa: CASKAGPYNEQFF; CDR3nt: TGTGCCAGCAAAGCGGGACCCTACAATGAGCAGTTCTTC
d_gene: .; j_gene: TRBJ1-1; abundance: .; v_gene: TRBV5-1; CDR3aa: CASSVQGGAEAFF; CDR3nt: TGCGCCAGCAGCGTACAGGGAGGGGCTGAAGCTTTCTTT
d_gene: .; j_gene: TRBJ2-5; abundance: .; v_gene: TRBV9; CDR3aa: CASSAQRVSTQYF; CDR3nt: TGTGCCAGCAGCGCACAGAGGGTGTCTACCCAGTACTTC
d_gene: TRBD1; j_gene: TRBJ1-5; abundance: .; v_gene: TRBV7-8; CDR3aa: CASSATSTGVSYSNQPQHF; CDR3nt: TGTGCCAGCAGCGCTACCAGCACAGGGGTCTCTTATAGCAATCAGCCCCAGCATTTT
d_gene: TRBD1; j_gene: TRBJ2-3; abundance: .; v_gene: TRBV29-1; CDR3aa: CSVHRDRGTDTQYF; CDR3nt: TGCAGCGTTCACCGGGACAGGGGCACAGATACGCAGTATTTT
d_gene: TRBD2; j_gene: TRBJ2-1; abundance: once; v_gene: TRBV18; CDR3aa: CASSPSRGGFYNEQFF; CDR3nt: TGTGCCAGCTCACCAAGTCGGGGGGGGTTCTACAATGAGCAGTTCTTC